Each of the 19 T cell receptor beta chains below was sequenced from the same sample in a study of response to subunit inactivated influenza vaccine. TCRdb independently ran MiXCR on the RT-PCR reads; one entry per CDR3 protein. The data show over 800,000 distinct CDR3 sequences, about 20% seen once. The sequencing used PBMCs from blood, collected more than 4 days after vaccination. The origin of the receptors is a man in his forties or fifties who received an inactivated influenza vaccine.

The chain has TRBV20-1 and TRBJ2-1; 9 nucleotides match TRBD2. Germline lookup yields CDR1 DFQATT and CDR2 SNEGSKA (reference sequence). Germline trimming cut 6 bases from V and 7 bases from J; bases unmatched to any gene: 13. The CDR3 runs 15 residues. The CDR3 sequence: CSAPPRAGGWNEQFF. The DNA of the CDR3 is TGCAGTGCCCCCCCCCGAGCGGGAGGCTGGAATGAGCAGTTCTTC.

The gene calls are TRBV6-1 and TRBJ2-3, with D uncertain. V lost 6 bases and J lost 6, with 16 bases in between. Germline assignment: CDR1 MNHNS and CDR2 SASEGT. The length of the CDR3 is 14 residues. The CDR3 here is CASRRLLLGDTQYF. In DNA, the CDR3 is TGTGCCAGCAGACGGCTGCTGCTGGGGGATACGCAGTATTTT.

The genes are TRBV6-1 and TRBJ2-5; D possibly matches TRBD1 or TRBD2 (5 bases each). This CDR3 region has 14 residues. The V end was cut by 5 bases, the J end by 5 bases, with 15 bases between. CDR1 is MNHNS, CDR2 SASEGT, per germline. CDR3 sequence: CASSSRDAQETQYF. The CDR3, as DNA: TGTGCCAGCAGTAGCCGGGACGCCCAGGAGACCCAGTACTTC.

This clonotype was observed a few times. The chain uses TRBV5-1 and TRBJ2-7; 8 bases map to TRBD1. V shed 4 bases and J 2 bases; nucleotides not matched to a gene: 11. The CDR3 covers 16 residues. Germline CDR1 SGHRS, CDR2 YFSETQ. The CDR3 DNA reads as TGCGCCAGCAGCCCCAGGGGGCGGGGAGATACCTACGAGCAGTACTTC. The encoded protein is CASSPRGRGDTYEQYF.

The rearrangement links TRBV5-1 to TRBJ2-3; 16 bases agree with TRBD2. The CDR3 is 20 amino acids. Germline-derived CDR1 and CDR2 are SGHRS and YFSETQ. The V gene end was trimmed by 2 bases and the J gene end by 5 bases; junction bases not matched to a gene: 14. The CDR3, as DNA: TGCGCCAGCAGCTTTAACATGGGACTAGCGGGGGGGCCCGTTGTAGATACGCAGTATTTT. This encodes CASSFNMGLAGGPVVDTQYF.

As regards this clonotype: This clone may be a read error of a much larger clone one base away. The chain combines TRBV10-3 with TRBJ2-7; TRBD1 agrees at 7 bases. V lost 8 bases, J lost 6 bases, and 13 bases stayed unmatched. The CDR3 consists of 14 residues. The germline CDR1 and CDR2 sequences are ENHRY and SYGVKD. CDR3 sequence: CAIGAVTGIPEQYF. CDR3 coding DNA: TGTGCCATCGGAGCCGTGACAGGGATTCCCGAGCAGTACTTC.

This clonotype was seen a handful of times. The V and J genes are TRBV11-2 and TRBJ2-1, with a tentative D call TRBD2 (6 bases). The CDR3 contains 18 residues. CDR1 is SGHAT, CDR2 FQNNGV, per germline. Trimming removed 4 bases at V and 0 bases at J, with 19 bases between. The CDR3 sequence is CASSSYPSLANSYNEQFF. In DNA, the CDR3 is TGTGCCAGCAGCTCTTACCCTTCACTAGCAAACTCCTACAATGAGCAGTTCTTC.

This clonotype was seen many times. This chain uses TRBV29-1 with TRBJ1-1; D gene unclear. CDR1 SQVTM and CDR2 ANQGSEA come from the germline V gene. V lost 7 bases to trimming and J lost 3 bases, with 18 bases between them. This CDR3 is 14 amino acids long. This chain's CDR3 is CSDEGQAFYTEAFF. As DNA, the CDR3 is TGCAGCGACGAAGGGCAGGCCTTTTACACTGAAGCTTTCTTT.

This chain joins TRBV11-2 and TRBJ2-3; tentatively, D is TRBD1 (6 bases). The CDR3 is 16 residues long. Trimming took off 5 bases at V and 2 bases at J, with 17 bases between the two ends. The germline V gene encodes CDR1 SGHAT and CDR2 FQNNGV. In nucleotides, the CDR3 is TGTGCCAGCAGCCGAGACAGGATTCTTAACACAGATACGCAGTATTTT. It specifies CASSRDRILNTDTQYF.

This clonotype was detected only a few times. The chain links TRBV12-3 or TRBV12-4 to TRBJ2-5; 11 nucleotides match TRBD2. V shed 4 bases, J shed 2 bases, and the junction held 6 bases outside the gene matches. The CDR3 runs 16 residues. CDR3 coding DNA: TGTGCCAGCAGTTCCTCTAGCGGGAGGCTACAAGAGACCCAGTACTTC. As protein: CASSSSSGRLQETQYF.

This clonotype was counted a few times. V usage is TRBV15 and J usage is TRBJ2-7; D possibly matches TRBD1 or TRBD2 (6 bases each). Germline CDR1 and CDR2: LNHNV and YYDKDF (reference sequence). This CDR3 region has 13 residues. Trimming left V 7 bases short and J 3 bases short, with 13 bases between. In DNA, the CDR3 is TGTGCCACCACGGGGGACAATGACTACGAGCAGTACTTC. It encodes CATTGDNDYEQYF.

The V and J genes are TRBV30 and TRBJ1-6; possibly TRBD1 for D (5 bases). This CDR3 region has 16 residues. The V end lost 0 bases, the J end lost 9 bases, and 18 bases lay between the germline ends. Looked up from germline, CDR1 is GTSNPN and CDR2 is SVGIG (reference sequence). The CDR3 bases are TGTGCCTGGAGTGTTGCGGGGGGAGAGGGATTTTCACCCCTCCACTTT. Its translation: CAWSVAGGEGFSPLHF.

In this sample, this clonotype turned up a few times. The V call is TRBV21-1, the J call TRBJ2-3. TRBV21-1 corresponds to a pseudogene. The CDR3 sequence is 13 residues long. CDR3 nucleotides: TGTGCCAGCAGCAAAGGGTGCCGTAATACGCAGTATTTT. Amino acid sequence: CASSKGCRNTQYF.

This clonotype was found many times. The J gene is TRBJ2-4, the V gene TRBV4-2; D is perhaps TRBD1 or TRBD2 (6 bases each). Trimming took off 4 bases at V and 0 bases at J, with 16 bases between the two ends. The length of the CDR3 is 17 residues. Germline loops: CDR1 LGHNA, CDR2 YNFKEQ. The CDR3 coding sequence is TGTGCCAGCAGCCGGGGGGACATGGGCCTAGCCAAAAACATTCAGTACTTC. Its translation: CASSRGDMGLAKNIQYF.

CDR3 loop: CASSVPGSNQPQHF. CDR3 nucleotide sequence: TGTGCCAGCAGTGTACCTGGTAGCAATCAGCCCCAGCATTTT. The chain has TRBV28 and TRBJ1-5, with no clear D. The CDR3 runs to 14 residues. V was trimmed by 5 bases and J by 0 bases, leaving 8 bases between them. Germline assignment: CDR1 MDHEN and CDR2 SYDVKM.

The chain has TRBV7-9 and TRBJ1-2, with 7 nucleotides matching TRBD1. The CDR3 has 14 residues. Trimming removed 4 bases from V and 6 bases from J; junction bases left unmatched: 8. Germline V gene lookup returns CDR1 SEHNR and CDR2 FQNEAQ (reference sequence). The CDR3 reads CASSYSTGVHGYTF. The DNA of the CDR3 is TGTGCCAGCAGCTACAGCACAGGGGTTCATGGCTACACCTTC.

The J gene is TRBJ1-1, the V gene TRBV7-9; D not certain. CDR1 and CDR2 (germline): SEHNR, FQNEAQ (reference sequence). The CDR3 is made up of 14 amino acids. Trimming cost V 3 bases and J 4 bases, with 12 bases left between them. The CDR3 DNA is TGTGCCAGCAGCTTCCCACCCCCGGGCACTGAAGCTTTCTTT. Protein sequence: CASSFPPPGTEAFF. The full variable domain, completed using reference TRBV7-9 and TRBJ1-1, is DTGVSQNPRHKITKRGQNVTFRCDPISEHNRLYWYRQTLGQGPEFLTYFQNEAQLEKSRLLSDRFSAERPKGSFSTLEIQRTEQGDSAMYLCASSFPPPGTEAFFGQGTRLTVV.

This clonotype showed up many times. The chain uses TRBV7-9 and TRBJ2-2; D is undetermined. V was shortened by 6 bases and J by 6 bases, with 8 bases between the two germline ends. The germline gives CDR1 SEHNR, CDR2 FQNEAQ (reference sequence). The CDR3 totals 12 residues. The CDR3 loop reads CASSLVPGELFF. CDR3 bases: TGTGCCAGCAGTCTTGTACCCGGGGAGCTGTTTTTT.

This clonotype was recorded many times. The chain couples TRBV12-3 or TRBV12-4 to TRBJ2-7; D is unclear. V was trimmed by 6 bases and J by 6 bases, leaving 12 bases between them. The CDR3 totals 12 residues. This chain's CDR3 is CASSLGLGEQYF. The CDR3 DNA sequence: TGTGCCAGCAGCCTAGGGTTGGGCGAGCAGTACTTC.